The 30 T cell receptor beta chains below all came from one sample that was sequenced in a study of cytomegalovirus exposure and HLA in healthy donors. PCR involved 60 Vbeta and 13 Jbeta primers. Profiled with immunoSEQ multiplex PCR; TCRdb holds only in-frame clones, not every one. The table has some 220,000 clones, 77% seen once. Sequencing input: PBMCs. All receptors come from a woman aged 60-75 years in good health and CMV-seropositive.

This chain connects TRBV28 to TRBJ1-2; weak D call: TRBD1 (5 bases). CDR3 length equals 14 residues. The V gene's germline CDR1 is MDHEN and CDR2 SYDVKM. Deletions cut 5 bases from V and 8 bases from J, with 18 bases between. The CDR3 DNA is TGTGCCAGCAGTCTCAGCGGAGGGGTGAGGGGCTACACCTTC. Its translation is CASSLSGGVRGYTF.

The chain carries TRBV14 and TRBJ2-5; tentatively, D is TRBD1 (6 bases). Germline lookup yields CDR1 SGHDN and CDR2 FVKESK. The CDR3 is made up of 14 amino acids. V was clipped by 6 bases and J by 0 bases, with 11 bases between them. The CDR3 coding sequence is TGTGCCAGCAGTACGAGGGGGTACCAAGAGACCCAGTACTTC. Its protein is CASSTRGYQETQYF.

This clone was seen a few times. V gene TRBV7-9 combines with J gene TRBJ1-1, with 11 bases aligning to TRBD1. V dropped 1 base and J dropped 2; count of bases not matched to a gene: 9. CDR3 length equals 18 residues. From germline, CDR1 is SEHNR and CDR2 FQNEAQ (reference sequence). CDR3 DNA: TGTGCCAGCAGCTTAGAGGGGCTGGGACAGGGGGACAACACTGAAGCTTTCTTT. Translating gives CASSLEGLGQGDNTEAFF.

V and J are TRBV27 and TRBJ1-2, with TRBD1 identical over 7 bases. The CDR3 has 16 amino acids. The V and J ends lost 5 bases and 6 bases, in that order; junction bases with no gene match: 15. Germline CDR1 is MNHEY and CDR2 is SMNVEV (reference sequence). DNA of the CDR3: TGTGCCAGCAGTCCCCTGACAGGGCCACTTATGGATGGCTACACCTTC. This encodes CASSPLTGPLMDGYTF.

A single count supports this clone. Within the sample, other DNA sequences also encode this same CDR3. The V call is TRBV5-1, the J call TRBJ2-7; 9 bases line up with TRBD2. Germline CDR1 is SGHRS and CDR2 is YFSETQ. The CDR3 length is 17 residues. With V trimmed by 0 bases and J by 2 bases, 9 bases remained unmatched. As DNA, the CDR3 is TGCGCCAGCAGCTTGGTAGGTCGGCGGGGGGGAACCTACGAGCAGTACTTC. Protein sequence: CASSLVGRRGGTYEQYF.

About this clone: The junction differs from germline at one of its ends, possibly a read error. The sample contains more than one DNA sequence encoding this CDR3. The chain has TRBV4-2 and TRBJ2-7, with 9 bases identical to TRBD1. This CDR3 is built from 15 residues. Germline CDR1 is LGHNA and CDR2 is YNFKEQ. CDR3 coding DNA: TGTGCCAGCAGCCAGCTCCGGGACAGGGTCGACTCTTTGGACTTC. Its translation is CASSQLRDRVDSLDF.

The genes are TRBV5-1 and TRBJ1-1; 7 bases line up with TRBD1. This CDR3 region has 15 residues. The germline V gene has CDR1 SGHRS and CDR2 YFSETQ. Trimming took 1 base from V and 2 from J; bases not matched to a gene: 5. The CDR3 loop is CASSLTNRGNTEAFF. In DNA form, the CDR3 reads TGCGCCAGCAGCTTGACAAACAGGGGTAACACTGAAGCTTTCTTT.

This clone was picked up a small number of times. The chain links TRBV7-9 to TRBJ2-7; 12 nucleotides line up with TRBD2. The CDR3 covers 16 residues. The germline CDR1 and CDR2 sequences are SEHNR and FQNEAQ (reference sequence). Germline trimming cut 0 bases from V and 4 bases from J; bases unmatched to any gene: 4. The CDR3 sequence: CASSLALAGGFYEQYF. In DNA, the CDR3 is TGTGCCAGCAGCTTAGCGCTAGCGGGAGGGTTTTACGAGCAGTACTTC. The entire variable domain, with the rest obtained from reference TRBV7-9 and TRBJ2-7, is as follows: DTGVSQNPRHKITKRGQNVTFRCDPISEHNRLYWYRQTLGQGPEFLTYFQNEAQLEKSRLLSDRFSAERPKGSFSTLEIQRTEQGDSAMYLCASSLALAGGFYEQYFGPGTRLTVT.

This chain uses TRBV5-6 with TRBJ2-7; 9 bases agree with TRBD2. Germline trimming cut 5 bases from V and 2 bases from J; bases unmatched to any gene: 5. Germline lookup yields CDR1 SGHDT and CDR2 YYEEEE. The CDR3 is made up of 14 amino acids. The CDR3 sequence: CASRESGGTYEQYF. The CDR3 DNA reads TGTGCCAGCAGAGAGAGCGGGGGGACCTACGAGCAGTACTTC.

The CDR3 DNA is TGCGCCAGCAGCCAAGGGGTGACCGGGGAGCTGTTTTTT. Translation gives CASSQGVTGELFF. This chain joins TRBV5-1 and TRBJ2-2; weak D call: TRBD1 (5 bases). The CDR3 has 13 amino acids. V gave up 4 bases and J gave up 5 bases, with 9 bases separating them. Germline loops: CDR1 SGHRS, CDR2 YFSETQ.

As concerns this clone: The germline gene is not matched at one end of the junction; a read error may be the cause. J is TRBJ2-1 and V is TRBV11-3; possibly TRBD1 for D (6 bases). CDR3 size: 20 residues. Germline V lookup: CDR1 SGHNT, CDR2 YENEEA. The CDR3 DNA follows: TGTGCCAGCAACTTACTAGGGTGGACAGCCCCTTACTTCTCCTACAATGAGCAGTTCTTC. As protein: CASNLLGWTAPYFSYNEQFF.

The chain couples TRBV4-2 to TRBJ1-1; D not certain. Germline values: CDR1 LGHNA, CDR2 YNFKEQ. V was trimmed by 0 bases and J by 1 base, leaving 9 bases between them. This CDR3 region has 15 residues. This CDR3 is CASSQDVNGNTEAFF. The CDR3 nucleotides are TGTGCCAGCAGCCAAGATGTAAACGGGAACACTGAAGCTTTCTTT.

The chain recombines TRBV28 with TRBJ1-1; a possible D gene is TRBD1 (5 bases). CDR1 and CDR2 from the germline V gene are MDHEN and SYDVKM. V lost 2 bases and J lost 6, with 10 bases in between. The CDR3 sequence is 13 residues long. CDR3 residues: CASSLRQSAEAFF. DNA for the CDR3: TGTGCCAGCAGTTTAAGACAGAGCGCTGAAGCTTTCTTT.

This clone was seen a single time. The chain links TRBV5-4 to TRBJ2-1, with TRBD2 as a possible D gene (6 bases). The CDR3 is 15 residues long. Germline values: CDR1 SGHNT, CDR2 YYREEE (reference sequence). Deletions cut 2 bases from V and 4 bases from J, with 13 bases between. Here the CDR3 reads CASSFMSGGYNEQFF. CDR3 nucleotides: TGTGCCAGCAGCTTTATGAGCGGAGGGTACAATGAGCAGTTCTTC.

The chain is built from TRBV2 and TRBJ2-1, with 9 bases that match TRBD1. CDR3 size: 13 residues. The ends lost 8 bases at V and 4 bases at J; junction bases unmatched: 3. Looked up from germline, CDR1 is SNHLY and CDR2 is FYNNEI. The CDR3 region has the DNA TGTGCCAGCTCCGGGACAGGGTACAATGAGCAGTTCTTC. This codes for CASSGTGYNEQFF. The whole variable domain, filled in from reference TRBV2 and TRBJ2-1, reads EPEVTQTPSHQVTQMGQEVILRCVPISNHLYFYWYRQILGQKVEFLVSFYNNEISEKSEIFDDQFSVERPDGSNFTLKIRSTKLEDSAMYFCASSGTGYNEQFFGPGTRLTVL.

CDR3 DNA: TGTGCCAGCAGGGGTAGCGGGAGTGATACGCAGTATTTT. It encodes CASRGSGSDTQYF. The chain combines TRBV6-1 with TRBJ2-3, with 9 positions matching TRBD2. CDR1 and CDR2 (germline): MNHNS, SASEGT. V dropped 6 bases and J dropped 6; count of bases not matched to a gene: 4. This CDR3 is 13 amino acids long.

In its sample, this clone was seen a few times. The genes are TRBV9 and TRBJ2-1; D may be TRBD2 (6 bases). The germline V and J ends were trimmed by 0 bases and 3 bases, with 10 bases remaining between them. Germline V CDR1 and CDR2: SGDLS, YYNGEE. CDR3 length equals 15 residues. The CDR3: CASSVGLDYYNEQFF. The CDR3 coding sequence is TGTGCCAGCAGCGTAGGTCTGGACTACTACAATGAGCAGTTCTTC.

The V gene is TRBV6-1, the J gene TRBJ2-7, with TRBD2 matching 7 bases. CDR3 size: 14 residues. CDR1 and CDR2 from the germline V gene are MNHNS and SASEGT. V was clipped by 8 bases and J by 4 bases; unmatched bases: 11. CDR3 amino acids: CASGDGGRAYEQYF. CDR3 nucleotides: TGTGCCAGCGGCGATGGCGGGAGAGCGTACGAGCAGTACTTC.

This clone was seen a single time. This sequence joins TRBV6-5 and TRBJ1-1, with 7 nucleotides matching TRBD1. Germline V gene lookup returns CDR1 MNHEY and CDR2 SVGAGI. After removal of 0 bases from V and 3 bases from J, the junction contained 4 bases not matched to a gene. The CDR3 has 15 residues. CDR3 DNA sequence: TGTGCCAGCAGTTACTCAGACAGGGCGGACACTGAAGCTTTCTTT. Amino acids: CASSYSDRADTEAFF.

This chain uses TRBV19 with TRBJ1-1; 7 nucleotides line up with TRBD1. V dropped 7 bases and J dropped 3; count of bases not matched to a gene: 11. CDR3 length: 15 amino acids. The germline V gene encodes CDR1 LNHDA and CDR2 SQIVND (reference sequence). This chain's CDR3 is CASTRFGQGDTEAFF. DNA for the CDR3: TGTGCCAGTACAAGATTTGGGCAGGGGGACACTGAAGCTTTCTTT.

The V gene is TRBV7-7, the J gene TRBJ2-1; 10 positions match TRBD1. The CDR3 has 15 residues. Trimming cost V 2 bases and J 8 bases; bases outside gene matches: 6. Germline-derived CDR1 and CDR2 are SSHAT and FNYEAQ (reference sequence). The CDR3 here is CASSLSGTGVYEQFF. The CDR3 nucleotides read TGTGCCAGCAGCTTATCCGGGACAGGGGTTTATGAGCAGTTCTTC.

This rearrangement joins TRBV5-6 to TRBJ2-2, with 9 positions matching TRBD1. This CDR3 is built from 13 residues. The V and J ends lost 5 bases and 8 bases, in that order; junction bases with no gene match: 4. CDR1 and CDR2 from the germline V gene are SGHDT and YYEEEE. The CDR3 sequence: CASRNGQGGELFF. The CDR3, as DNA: TGTGCCAGCAGAAATGGACAGGGGGGGGAGCTGTTTTTT.

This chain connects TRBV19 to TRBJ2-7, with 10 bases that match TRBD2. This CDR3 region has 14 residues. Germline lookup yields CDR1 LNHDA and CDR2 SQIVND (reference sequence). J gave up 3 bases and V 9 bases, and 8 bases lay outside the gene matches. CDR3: CASKKREGYYEQYF. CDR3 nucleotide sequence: TGTGCCAGCAAGAAGCGGGAGGGTTACTACGAGCAGTACTTC.

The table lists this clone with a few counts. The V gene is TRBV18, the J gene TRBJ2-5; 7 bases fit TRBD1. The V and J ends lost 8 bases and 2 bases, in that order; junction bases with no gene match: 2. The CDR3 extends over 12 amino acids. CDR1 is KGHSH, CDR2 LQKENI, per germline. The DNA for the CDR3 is TGTGCCAGCACGGGACAGCAAGAGACCCAGTACTTC. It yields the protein CASTGQQETQYF.

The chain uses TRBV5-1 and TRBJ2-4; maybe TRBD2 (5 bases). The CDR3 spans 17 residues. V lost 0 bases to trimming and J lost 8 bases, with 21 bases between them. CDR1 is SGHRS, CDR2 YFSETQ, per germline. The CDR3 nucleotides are TGCGCCAGCAGCTTGGATGGTTTGGTGGGTCGGGGAGACATTCAGTACTTC. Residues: CASSLDGLVGRGDIQYF.

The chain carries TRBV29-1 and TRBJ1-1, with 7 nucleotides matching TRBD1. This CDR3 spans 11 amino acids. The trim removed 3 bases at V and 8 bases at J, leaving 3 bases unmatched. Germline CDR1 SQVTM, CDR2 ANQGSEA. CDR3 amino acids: CSVETGTEAFF. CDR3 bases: TGCAGCGTTGAGACAGGGACCGAAGCTTTCTTT. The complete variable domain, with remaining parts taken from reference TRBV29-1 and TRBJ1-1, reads SAVISQKPSRDICQRGTSLTIQCQVDSQVTMMFWYRQQPGQSLTLIATANQGSEATYESGFVIDKFPISRPNLTFSTLTVSNMSPEDSSIYLCSVETGTEAFFGQGTRLTVV.

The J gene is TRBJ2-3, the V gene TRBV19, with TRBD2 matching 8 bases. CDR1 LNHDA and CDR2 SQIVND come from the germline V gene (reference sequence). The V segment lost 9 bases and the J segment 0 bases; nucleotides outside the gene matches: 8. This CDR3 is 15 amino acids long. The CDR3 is CASSRRLASTDTQYF. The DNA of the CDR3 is TGTGCCAGCTCCCGGCGACTAGCGAGCACAGATACGCAGTATTTT.

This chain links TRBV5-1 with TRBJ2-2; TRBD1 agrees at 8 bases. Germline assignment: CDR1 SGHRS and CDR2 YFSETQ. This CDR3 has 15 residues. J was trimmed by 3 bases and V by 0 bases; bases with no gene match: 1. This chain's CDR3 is CASSLDRGDTGELFF. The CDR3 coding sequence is TGCGCCAGCAGCTTGGACAGGGGGGACACCGGGGAGCTGTTTTTT.

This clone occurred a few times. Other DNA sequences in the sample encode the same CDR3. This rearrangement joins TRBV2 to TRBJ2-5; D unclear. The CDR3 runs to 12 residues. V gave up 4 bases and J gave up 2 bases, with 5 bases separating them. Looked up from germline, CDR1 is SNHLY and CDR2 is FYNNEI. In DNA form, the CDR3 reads TGTGCCAGCAGTGTACAACAAGAGACCCAGTACTTC. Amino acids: CASSVQQETQYF.

CDR3 nucleotide sequence: TGTGCCAGCAGCTCTAGCGGGAGAAGGAACATTCAGTACTTC. Translating gives CASSSSGRRNIQYF. This chain links TRBV13 with TRBJ2-4, with TRBD2 identical over 10 bases. Germline CDR1 is PRHDT and CDR2 is FYEKMQ (reference sequence). V shed 4 bases and J 7 bases; nucleotides not matched to a gene: 4. The CDR3 is made up of 14 amino acids.